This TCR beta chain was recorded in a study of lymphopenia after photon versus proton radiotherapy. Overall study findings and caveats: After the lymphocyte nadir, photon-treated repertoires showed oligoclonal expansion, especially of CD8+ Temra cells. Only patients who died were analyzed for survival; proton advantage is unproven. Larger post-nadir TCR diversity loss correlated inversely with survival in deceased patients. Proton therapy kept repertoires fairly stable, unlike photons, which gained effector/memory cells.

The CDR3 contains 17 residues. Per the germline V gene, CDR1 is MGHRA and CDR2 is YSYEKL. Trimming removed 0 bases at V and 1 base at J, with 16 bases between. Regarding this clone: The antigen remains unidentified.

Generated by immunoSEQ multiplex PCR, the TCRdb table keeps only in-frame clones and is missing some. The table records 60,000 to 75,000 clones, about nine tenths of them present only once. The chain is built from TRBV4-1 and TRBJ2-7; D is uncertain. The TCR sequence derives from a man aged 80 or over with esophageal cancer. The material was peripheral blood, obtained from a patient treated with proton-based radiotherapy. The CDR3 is CASSQDRSSFQSYEQYF. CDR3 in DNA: TGCGCCAGCAGCCAAGATCGGTCTTCTTTCCAGTCCTACGAGCAGTACTTC.